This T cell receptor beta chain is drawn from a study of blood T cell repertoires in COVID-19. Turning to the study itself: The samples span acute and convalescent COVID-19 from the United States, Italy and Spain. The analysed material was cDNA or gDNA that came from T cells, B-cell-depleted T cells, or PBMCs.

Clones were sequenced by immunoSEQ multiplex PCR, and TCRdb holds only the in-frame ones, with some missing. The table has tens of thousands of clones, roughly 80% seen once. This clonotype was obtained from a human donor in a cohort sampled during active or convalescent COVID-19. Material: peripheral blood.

The CDR3 is CAWSGDFIDTQYF. The CDR3 DNA reads as TGTGCCTGGAGCGGGGACTTCATTGATACGCAGTATTTT. The chain uses TRBV30 and TRBJ2-3, with D maybe TRBD2 (6 bases). The CDR3 is 13 residues long. V lost 3 bases and J 6 bases, leaving 13 bases between the germline ends. Germline assignment: CDR1 GTSNPN and CDR2 SVGIG (reference sequence).